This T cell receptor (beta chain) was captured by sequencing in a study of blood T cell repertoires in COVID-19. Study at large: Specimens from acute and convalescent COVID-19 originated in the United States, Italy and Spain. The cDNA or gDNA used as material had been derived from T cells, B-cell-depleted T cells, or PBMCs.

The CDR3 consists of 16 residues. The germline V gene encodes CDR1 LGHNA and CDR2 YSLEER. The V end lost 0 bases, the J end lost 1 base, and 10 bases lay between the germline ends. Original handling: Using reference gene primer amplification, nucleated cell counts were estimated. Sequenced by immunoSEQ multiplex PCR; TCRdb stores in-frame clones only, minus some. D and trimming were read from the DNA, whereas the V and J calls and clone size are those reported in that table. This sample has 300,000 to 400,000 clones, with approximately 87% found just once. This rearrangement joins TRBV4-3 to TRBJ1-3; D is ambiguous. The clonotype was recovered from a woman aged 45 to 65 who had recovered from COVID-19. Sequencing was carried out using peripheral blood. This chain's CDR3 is CASSQDPYKSGNTIYF. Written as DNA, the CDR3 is TGCGCCAGCAGCCAAGATCCATACAAATCTGGAAACACCATATATTTT.